This T cell receptor beta chain stems from a study of OX40 agonist ivuxolimab in advanced cancers. Across the whole study: All patients had ivuxolimab intravenously every 2 weeks at 0.01 to 10 mg/kg. Study-wide findings and caveats: In general, CD8+ T cells held more expanded clones than CD4+ did, on average. No antigen was identified for the clonally expanded peripheral T cells.

In its sample, this clone was seen a few times. No antigen is known for it. J was trimmed by 7 bases and V by 0 bases; bases with no gene match: 6. The germline V gene has CDR1 SGDLS and CDR2 YYNGEE. The CDR3 is 16 amino acids. Clones were sequenced by immunoSEQ multiplex PCR, and TCRdb holds only the in-frame ones, with some missing. This table holds roughly 65,000 clones, 80% found once. The sequencing used CD4+ or CD8+ T cells sorted from blood, collected in a trial of the OX40 agonist ivuxolimab. This receptor was taken from an adult with an advanced solid tumor such as melanoma, head and neck, liver or kidney cancer. The chain has TRBV9 and TRBJ2-3; 12 bases are a match to TRBD2. CDR3 residues: CASSVASGGARNTQYF. The CDR3 DNA is TGTGCCAGCAGCGTAGCTAGCGGGGGGGCAAGAAATACGCAGTATTTT.